The next 29 T cell receptor beta chains were all read from a single sample in a study of metastatic and nonmetastatic thyroid tumors. MiXCR reprocessed the PCR reads for TCRdb. The sample consists of some 20,000 clones, roughly 23% of them appearing once. Thyroid surgery took place with no prior treatment in any patient. The material sequenced was tumor tissue. Receptor source: a female donor with papillary thyroid cancer or a benign thyroid nodule (not recorded which). Some clones in this sample may be carry-over from other donors' samples.

Turning to this clone: At one end the junction does not follow the germline gene, possibly because of a read error. The V call is TRBV6-2 or TRBV6-3, the J call TRBJ2-2; 13 bases align to TRBD2. The V gene's germline CDR1 is MNHEY and CDR2 SVGEGT. There are 18 residues in the CDR3. CDR3 protein: CASSYSGTSGAHTWELFF. DNA of the CDR3: TGTGCCAGCAGTTACTCCGGGACTAGCGGGGCCCACACCTGGGAGCTGTTTTTT.

This clone occurred a few times. The rearrangement uses TRBV11-3 and TRBJ2-3; D may be TRBD1 (6 bases). This CDR3 has 15 amino acids. The ends were cut back, 0 bases at V and 0 bases at J, with 7 bases in the middle. The germline CDR1 and CDR2 sequences are SGHNT and YENEEA. The DNA for the CDR3 is TGTGCCAGCAGCTTAGAGGACAGCAGCACAGATACGCAGTATTTT. Translating gives CASSLEDSSTDTQYF.

V gene TRBV18 combines with J gene TRBJ1-2; D call uncertain. The CDR3 contains 14 residues. Germline CDR1 reads KGHSH; CDR2 reads LQKENI. The V gene lost 1 base and the J gene lost 2 bases, with 8 bases spanning the gap. The CDR3 is CASSPLSGNYGYTF. The CDR3 DNA reads TGTGCCAGCTCACCACTCTCTGGGAACTATGGCTACACCTTC.

The rearrangement uses TRBV20-1 and TRBJ1-1; D possibly corresponds to TRBD1 (6 bases). This CDR3 comprises 13 residues. The germline V gene has CDR1 DFQATT and CDR2 SNEGSKA (reference sequence). V gave up 2 bases and J gave up 4 bases, with 11 bases separating them. The CDR3, as DNA: TGCAGTGCTAGAAGGGGGAGGGTCACTGAAGCTTTCTTT. As protein: CSARRGRVTEAFF.

This chain connects TRBV6-1 to TRBJ2-7; D possibly matches TRBD1 or TRBD2 (6 bases each). Germline-derived CDR1 and CDR2 are MNHNS and SASEGT. The V end lost 3 bases, the J end lost 1 base, and 10 bases lay between the germline ends. There are 14 residues in the CDR3. The CDR3 DNA is TGTGCCAGCAGTGACCGAGGGGGGTCCTACGAGCAGTACTTC. Its translation is CASSDRGGSYEQYF.

The chain links TRBV11-2 to TRBJ2-1, with D unresolved. Germline lookup yields CDR1 SGHAT and CDR2 FQNNGV. This CDR3 is built from 13 residues. The germline V and J ends were trimmed by 0 bases and 6 bases, with 6 bases remaining between them. This chain's CDR3 is CASSLEASNEQFF. CDR3 in DNA: TGTGCCAGCAGCTTAGAAGCTTCCAATGAGCAGTTCTTC.

This clone was counted between two and nine times. This chain links TRBV15 with TRBJ1-1; D remains ambiguous. CDR3 length: 13 amino acids. Trimming left V 7 bases short and J 8 bases short, with 17 bases between. The germline V gene has CDR1 LNHNV and CDR2 YYDKDF (reference sequence). This CDR3 is CATIASWAREAFF. CDR3 nucleotides: TGTGCCACCATCGCTTCGTGGGCTCGGGAAGCTTTCTTT.

The rearrangement uses TRBV4-2 and TRBJ2-3; 9 nucleotides line up with TRBD2. From germline, CDR1 is LGHNA and CDR2 YNFKEQ. This CDR3 has 15 amino acids. With 11 bases clipped from V and 3 bases from J, the junction kept 12 bases outside the gene matches. CDR3 sequence (DNA): TGTGCCGGCACCCTTAGCGGGAGTGGGACAGATACGCAGTATTTT. It is translated as CAGTLSGSGTDTQYF.

This clone was observed at least ten times. As DNA, the CDR3 is TGTGCCAGCTCAGCGACTAGCGGAGCCTACAATGAGCAGTTCTTC. It translates to CASSATSGAYNEQFF. The chain combines TRBV18 with TRBJ2-1; 9 positions agree with TRBD2. Germline CDR1 KGHSH, CDR2 LQKENI. V dropped 5 bases and J dropped 2; count of bases not matched to a gene: 4. The CDR3 runs to 15 residues. The variable domain in full, with the rest retrieved from reference TRBV18 and TRBJ2-1, is NAGVMQNPRHLVRRRGQEARLRCSPMKGHSHVYWYRQLPEEGLKFMVYLQKENIIDESGMPKERFSAEFPKEGPSILRIQQVVRGDSAAYFCASSATSGAYNEQFFGPGTRLTVL.

The table lists this clone with many counts. The genes are TRBV7-9 and TRBJ1-1; no clear D gene. V was shortened by 1 base and J by 0 bases, with 9 bases between the two germline ends. This CDR3 region has 15 residues. Germline CDR1 reads SEHNR; CDR2 reads FQNEAQ (reference sequence). Here the CDR3 reads CASSLGGLMNTEAFF. The DNA for the CDR3 is TGTGCCAGCAGCTTAGGAGGTCTTATGAACACTGAAGCTTTCTTT.

This chain links TRBV4-2 with TRBJ1-5, with D possibly TRBD1 on 6 matching bases. This CDR3 spans 15 amino acids. Germline loops: CDR1 LGHNA, CDR2 YNFKEQ. V lost 0 bases, J lost 3 bases, and 9 bases lay in between. In nucleotides, the CDR3 is TGTGCCAGCAGCCAAGATGGACAGATCAATCAGCCCCAGCATTTT. Protein: CASSQDGQINQPQHF.

This clone was picked up many times. The chain joins TRBV7-2 to TRBJ2-5, with unresolved D. Trimming took off 2 bases at V and 2 bases at J, with 9 bases between the two ends. This CDR3 contains 14 residues. Germline loops: CDR1 SGHTA, CDR2 FQGNSA. The CDR3 reads CASSLFQAQETQYF. DNA for the CDR3: TGTGCCAGCAGCTTATTCCAGGCGCAAGAGACCCAGTACTTC.

This clone was counted only a few times. The chain carries TRBV24-1 and TRBJ2-1, with D unclear. V gave up 5 bases and J gave up 6 bases, with 16 bases separating them. CDR1 is KGHDR, CDR2 SFDVKD, per germline. The CDR3 runs to 15 residues. The CDR3 DNA is TGTGCCACCAGTGGGGGTGGCTCCCTGGGCAATGAGCAGTTCTTC. Translating it yields CATSGGGSLGNEQFF.

This clone was observed a few times. The chain employs TRBV18 and TRBJ2-3; D possibly corresponds to TRBD2 (6 bases). Deletions cut 3 bases from V and 5 bases from J, with 9 bases between. From germline, CDR1 is KGHSH and CDR2 LQKENI. The CDR3 has 13 residues. CDR3 region: CASSPGGRDTQYF. Here the CDR3 DNA reads TGTGCCAGCTCACCCGGAGGGCGAGATACGCAGTATTTT.

The V gene is TRBV7-2, the J gene TRBJ1-1; D ambiguous. The CDR3 covers 14 residues. Trimming pared 2 bases from V and 1 base from J, leaving 8 bases between. CDR1 and CDR2 (germline): SGHTA, FQGNSA. CDR3 DNA sequence: TGTGCCAGCAGCTTATACAGCCCGAACACTGAAGCTTTCTTT. This sequence encodes CASSLYSPNTEAFF. The whole variable domain, remainder taken from reference TRBV7-2 and TRBJ1-1, is GAGVSQSPSNKVTEKGKDVELRCDPISGHTALYWYRQSLGQGLEFLIYFQGNSAPDKSGLPSDRFSAERTGGSVSTLTIQRTQQEDSAVYLCASSLYSPNTEAFFGQGTRLTVV.

This clone showed up just a few times. The genes are TRBV4-3 and TRBJ2-7, with TRBD2 matching over 8 bases. Germline trimming cut 0 bases from V and 6 bases from J; bases unmatched to any gene: 10. This CDR3 has 16 amino acids. Germline V CDR1 and CDR2: LGHNA, YSLEER. DNA of the CDR3: TGCGCCAGCAGCCAAGAATACGCGCGGGAGGCTCGCGAGCAGTACTTC. This sequence encodes CASSQEYAREAREQYF.

The genes are TRBV5-4 and TRBJ1-2; a possible D gene is TRBD1 (6 bases). The CDR3 has 16 residues. V lost 4 bases to trimming and J lost 7 bases, with 23 bases between them. From germline, CDR1 is SGHNT and CDR2 YYREEE (reference sequence). In nucleotides, the CDR3 is TGTGCCAGCAGCCCAGCCTTCCGGGGGGCTGCCGGTGGCTACACCTTC. Protein: CASSPAFRGAAGGYTF.

This clone came up a few times. The V and J genes are TRBV15 and TRBJ1-1, with unresolved D. The CDR3 spans 15 residues. V was cut by 7 bases and J by 2 bases, with 17 bases left in between. The germline CDR1 and CDR2 sequences are LNHNV and YYDKDF (reference sequence). Here the CDR3 reads CATTLWVGSNTEAFF. DNA for the CDR3: TGTGCCACCACGTTGTGGGTAGGGTCCAACACTGAAGCTTTCTTT.

This clone was seen more than once but under ten times. Other DNA variants within this sample encode the same CDR3. The chain uses TRBV11-2 and TRBJ2-1; the D gene is possibly TRBD2 (6 bases). Germline CDR1 and CDR2: SGHAT and FQNNGV. The V end was cut by 1 base, the J end by 3 bases, with 13 bases between. CDR3 size: 16 residues. CDR3 bases: TGTGCCAGCAGCTTAGTTTCGGGAGCGGGCTACAATGAGCAGTTCTTC. Protein product: CASSLVSGAGYNEQFF.

This clone has at least ten counts. The V and J genes are TRBV30 and TRBJ2-1, with TRBD1 as a possible D gene (6 bases). The CDR3 totals 13 residues. CDR1 GTSNPN and CDR2 SVGIG come from the germline V gene (reference sequence). Trimming stripped 5 bases from V and 9 bases from J, with 17 bases between. CDR3 bases: TGTGCCTGGGATGAACAGGGATTGGGTGAGCAGTTCTTC. This encodes CAWDEQGLGEQFF.

This clone was seen a handful of times. A much larger clone differs from this one at a single base, so this may be a read error. In the same sample, other DNA sequences code for this CDR3. The V gene is TRBV3-1, the J gene TRBJ1-1; D call uncertain. The length of the CDR3 is 12 residues. CDR1 and CDR2 from the germline V gene are LGHDT and YNNKEL (reference sequence). The CDR3 here is CASSRDRTEAFF. CDR3 nucleotide sequence: TGTGCCAGCAGCAGGGATCGGACTGAAGCCTTCTTT.

This clone was seen repeatedly, ten times or more. The chain is built from TRBV25-1 and TRBJ2-2, with D uncertain. Trimming left V 5 bases short and J 6 bases short, with 1 base between. CDR1 and CDR2 (germline): MGHDK, SYGVNS. The CDR3 covers 10 residues. CDR3 residues: CASSSGELFF. The CDR3 DNA reads TGTGCCAGCAGTTCCGGGGAGCTGTTTTTT.

The chain joins TRBV4-2 to TRBJ2-5; the match to TRBD2 covers 8 bases. The CDR3 contains 15 residues. With V trimmed by 0 bases and J by 1 base, 1 base remained unmatched. CDR1 LGHNA and CDR2 YNFKEQ come from the germline V gene. The DNA for the CDR3 is TGTGCCAGCAGCCAAGATCGGGAGGGCCAAGAGACCCAGTACTTC. It encodes CASSQDREGQETQYF.

This clone has just a few counts. The J gene is TRBJ2-3, the V gene TRBV11-2, with 13 bases fitting TRBD2. The CDR3 is 16 residues long. Germline V lookup: CDR1 SGHAT, CDR2 FQNNGV. V lost 5 bases to trimming and J lost 5 bases; unmatched junction nucleotides: 7. The CDR3, as DNA: TGTGCCAGCAGCCACAGGACTAGCGGGAGTGTAGATACGCAGTATTTT. It encodes CASSHRTSGSVDTQYF.

The chain uses TRBV20-1 and TRBJ2-1; D may match TRBD1 or TRBD2 (5 bases each). V was clipped by 1 base and J by 6 bases, with 19 bases between them. CDR3 length: 16 amino acids. Germline assignment: CDR1 DFQATT and CDR2 SNEGSKA (reference sequence). As DNA, the CDR3 is TGCAGTGCTAGAGTAATGGGAGAGGGACCGGGCAATGAGCAGTTCTTC. Translation gives CSARVMGEGPGNEQFF.

This clone is medium-sized (0.01 to 0.1%) within its sample. V and J are TRBV6-1 and TRBJ1-5; D not resolved. Germline lookup yields CDR1 MNHNS and CDR2 SASEGT. The CDR3 length is 13 residues. Trimming cost V 0 bases and J 1 base, with 1 base left between them. The CDR3 reads CASSEASNQPQHF. The CDR3 nucleotides read TGTGCCAGCAGTGAAGCGAGCAATCAGCCCCAGCATTTT.

This chain connects TRBV20-1 to TRBJ2-7, with D possibly being TRBD1 (6 bases). Trimming took 4 bases from V and 4 from J, leaving 11 bases between them. The CDR3 contains 12 residues. From germline, CDR1 is DFQATT and CDR2 SNEGSKA (reference sequence). The DNA of the CDR3 is TGCAGTGCTATTGGGACACAGTACGAGCAGTACTTC. Translating gives CSAIGTQYEQYF.

The table lists this clone with many counts. The V gene is TRBV14, the J gene TRBJ2-1; D uncertain. CDR1 and CDR2 from the germline V gene are SGHDN and FVKESK. The CDR3 is made up of 14 amino acids. V was trimmed by 0 bases and J by 2 bases, leaving 5 bases between them. CDR3 residues: CASSQDLAYNEQFF. The CDR3 coding sequence is TGTGCCAGCAGCCAAGATTTGGCCTACAATGAGCAGTTCTTC.

This clone was recorded many times. The chain carries TRBV19 and TRBJ2-1, with 10 bases that match TRBD1. Trimming removed 4 bases from V and 5 bases from J; junction bases left unmatched: 8. The CDR3 runs 16 residues. Germline values: CDR1 LNHDA, CDR2 SQIVND (reference sequence). The CDR3 loop reads CASSTRGDRGHNEQFF. Written as DNA, the CDR3 is TGTGCCAGTAGTACACGCGGGGACAGGGGACACAATGAGCAGTTCTTC.